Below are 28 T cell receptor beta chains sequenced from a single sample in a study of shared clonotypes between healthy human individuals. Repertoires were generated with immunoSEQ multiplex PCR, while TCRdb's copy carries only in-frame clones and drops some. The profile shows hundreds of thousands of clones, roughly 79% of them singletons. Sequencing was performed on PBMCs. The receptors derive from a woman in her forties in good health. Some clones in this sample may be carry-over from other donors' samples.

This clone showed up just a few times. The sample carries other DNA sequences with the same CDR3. The CDR3 DNA sequence: TGTGCCAGCTCACCAGACAGGGCAAACTATGGCTACACCTTC. Its protein product is CASSPDRANYGYTF. The V and J genes are TRBV18 and TRBJ1-2; TRBD1 matches at 7 bases. The CDR3 is made up of 14 amino acids. Germline CDR1 and CDR2: KGHSH and LQKENI. The junction had 2 bases not matched to a gene; V was cut back by 2 bases and J by 2 bases. Combining the CDR3 with reference TRBV18 and TRBJ1-2 gives the whole variable domain NAGVMQNPRHLVRRRGQEARLRCSPMKGHSHVYWYRQLPEEGLKFMVYLQKENIIDESGMPKERFSAEFPKEGPSILRIQQVVRGDSAAYFCASSPDRANYGYTFGSGTRLTVV.

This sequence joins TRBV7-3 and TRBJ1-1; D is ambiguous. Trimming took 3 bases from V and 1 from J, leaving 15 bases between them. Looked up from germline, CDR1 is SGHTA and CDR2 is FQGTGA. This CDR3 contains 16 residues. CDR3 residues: CASSLDRVGWNTEAFF. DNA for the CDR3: TGTGCCAGCAGCTTGGACCGGGTTGGGTGGAACACTGAAGCTTTCTTT.

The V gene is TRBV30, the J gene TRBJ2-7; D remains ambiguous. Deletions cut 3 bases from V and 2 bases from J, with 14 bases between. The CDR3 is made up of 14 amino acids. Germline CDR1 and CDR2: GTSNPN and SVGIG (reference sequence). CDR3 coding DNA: TGTGCCTGGAGCTTTCGCCCGGTCCCCTACGAGCAGTACTTC. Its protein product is CAWSFRPVPYEQYF.

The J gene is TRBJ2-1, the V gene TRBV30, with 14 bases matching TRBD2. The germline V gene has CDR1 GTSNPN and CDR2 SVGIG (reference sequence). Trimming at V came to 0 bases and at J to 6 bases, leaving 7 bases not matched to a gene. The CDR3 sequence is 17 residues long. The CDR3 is CAWSVRLGLAGVNEQFF. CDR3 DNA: TGTGCCTGGAGTGTACGGTTGGGACTAGCGGGAGTCAATGAGCAGTTCTTC. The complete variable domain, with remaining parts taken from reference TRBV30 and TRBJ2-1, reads SQTIHQWPATLVQPVGSPLSLECTVEGTSNPNLYWYRQAAGRGLQLLFYSVGIGQISSEVPQNLSASRPQDRQFILSSKKLLLSDSGFYLCAWSVRLGLAGVNEQFFGPGTRLTVL.

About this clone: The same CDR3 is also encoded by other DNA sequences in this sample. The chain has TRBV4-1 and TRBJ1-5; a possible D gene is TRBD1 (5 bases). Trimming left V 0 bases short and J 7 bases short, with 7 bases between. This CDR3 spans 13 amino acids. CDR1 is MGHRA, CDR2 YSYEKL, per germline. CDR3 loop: CASSQDGAQPQHF. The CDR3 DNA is TGCGCCAGCAGCCAAGATGGGGCGCAGCCCCAGCATTTT.

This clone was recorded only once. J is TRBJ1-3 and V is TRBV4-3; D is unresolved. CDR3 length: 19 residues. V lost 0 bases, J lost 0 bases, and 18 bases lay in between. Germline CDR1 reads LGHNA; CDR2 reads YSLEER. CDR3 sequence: CASSQDHHGGLYSGNTIYF. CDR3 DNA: TGCGCCAGCAGCCAAGACCACCATGGAGGACTTTACTCTGGAAACACCATATATTTT.

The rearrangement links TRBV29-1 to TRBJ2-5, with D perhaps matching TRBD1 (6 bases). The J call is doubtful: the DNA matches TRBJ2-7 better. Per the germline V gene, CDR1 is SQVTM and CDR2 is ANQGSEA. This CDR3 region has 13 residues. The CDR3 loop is CSVVRQEPYEQYF. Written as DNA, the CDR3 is TGCAGCGTTGTTCGACAGGAGCCCTACGAGCAGTACTTC.

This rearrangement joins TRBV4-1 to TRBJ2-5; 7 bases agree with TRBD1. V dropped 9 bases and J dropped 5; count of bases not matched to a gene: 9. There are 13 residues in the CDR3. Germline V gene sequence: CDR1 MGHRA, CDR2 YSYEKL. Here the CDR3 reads CASRQGWGETQYF. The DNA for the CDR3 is TGCGCCAGTAGACAGGGTTGGGGGGAGACCCAGTACTTC.

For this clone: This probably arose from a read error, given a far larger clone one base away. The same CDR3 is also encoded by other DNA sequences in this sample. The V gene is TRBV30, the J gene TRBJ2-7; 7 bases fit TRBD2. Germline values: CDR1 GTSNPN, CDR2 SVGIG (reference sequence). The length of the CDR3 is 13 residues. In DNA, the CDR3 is TGTGCCTGGAGTGTACTGGGGGACTACGAGCAGTATTTC. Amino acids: CAWSVLGDYEQYF.

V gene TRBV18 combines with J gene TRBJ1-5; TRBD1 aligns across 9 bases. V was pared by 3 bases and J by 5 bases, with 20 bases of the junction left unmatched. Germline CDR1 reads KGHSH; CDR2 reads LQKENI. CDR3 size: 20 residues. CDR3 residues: CASSPSIPGQGRSSHQPQHF. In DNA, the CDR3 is TGTGCCAGCTCACCCTCGATCCCGGGACAGGGTCGTTCCAGTCATCAGCCCCAGCATTTT.

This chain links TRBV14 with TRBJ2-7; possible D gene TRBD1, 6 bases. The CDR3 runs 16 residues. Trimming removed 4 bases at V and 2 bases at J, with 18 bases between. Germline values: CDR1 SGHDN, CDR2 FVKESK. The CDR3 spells CASSRTYRDKTYEQYF. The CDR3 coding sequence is TGTGCCAGCAGCCGCACCTACCGGGACAAGACCTACGAGCAGTACTTC.

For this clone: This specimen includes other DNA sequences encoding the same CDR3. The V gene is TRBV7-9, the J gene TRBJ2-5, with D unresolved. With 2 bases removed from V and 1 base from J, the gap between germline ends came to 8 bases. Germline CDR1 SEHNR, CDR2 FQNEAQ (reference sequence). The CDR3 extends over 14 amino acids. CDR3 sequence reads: CASSLMGSQETQYF. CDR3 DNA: TGTGCCAGCAGCTTAATGGGCAGCCAAGAGACCCAGTACTTC.

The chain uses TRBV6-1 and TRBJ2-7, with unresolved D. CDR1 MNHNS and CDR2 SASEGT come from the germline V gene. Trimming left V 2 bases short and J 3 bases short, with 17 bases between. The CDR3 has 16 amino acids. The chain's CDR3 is CASSEIHGWQDYEQYF. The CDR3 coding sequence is TGTGCCAGCAGTGAAATACATGGTTGGCAGGACTACGAGCAGTACTTC.

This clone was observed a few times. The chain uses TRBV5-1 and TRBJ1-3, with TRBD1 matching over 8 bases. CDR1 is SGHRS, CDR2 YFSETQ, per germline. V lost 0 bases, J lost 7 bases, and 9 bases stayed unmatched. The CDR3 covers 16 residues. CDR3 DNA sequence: TGCGCCAGCAGCTTGGCAATCGGCAGGGGGCAGAACACCATATATTTT. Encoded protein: CASSLAIGRGQNTIYF. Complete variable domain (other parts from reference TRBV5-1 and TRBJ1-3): KAGVTQTPRYLIKTRGQQVTLSCSPISGHRSVSWYQQTPGQGLQFLFEYFSETQRNKGNFPGRFSGRQFSNSRSEMNVSTLELGDSALYLCASSLAIGRGQNTIYFGEGSWLTVV.

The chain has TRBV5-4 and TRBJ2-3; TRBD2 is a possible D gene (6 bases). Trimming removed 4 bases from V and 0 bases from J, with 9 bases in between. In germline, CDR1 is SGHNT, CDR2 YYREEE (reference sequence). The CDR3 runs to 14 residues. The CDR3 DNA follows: TGTGCCAGCAGCCTCAGCGGGAGCACAGATACGCAGTATTTT. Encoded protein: CASSLSGSTDTQYF.

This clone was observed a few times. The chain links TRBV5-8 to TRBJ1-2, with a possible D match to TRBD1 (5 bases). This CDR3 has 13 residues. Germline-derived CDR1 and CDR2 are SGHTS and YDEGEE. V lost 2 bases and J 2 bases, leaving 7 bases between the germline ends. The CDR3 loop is CASSFQGNYGYTF. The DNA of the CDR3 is TGTGCCAGCAGCTTTCAGGGAAACTATGGCTACACCTTC.

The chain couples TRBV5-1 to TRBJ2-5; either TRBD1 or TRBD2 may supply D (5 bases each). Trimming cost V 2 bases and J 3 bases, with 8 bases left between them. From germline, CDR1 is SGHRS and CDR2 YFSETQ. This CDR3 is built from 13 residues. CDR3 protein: CASSFGTKETQYF. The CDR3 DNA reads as TGCGCCAGCAGCTTCGGGACGAAAGAGACCCAGTACTTC.

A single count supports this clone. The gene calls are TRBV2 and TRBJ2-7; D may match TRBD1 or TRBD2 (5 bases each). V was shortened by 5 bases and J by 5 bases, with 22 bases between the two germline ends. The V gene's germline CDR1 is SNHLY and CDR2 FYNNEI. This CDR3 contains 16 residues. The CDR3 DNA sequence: TGTGCCAGCAGTCTCCCGCCCGGGACGGTTATAGACGAGCAGTACTTC. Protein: CASSLPPGTVIDEQYF.

CDR3 region: CASSRNQGNQPQHF. CDR3 coding DNA: TGTGCCAGCAGCCGTAACCAGGGGAATCAGCCCCAGCATTTT. The V and J genes are TRBV7-2 and TRBJ1-5, with D possibly being TRBD1 (6 bases). Germline values: CDR1 SGHTA, CDR2 FQGNSA. This CDR3 region has 14 residues. The V gene lost 5 bases and the J gene lost 4 bases, with 12 bases spanning the gap.

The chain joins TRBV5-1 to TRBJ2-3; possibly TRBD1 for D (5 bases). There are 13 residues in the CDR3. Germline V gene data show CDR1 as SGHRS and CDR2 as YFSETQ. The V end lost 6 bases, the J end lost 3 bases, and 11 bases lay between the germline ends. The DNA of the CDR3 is TGCGCCAGCATGATCCAGGGTACAGATACGCAGTATTTT. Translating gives CASMIQGTDTQYF. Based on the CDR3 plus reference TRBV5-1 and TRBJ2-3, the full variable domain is KAGVTQTPRYLIKTRGQQVTLSCSPISGHRSVSWYQQTPGQGLQFLFEYFSETQRNKGNFPGRFSGRQFSNSRSEMNVSTLELGDSALYLCASMIQGTDTQYFGPGTRLTVL.

The CDR3 DNA reads as TGTGCCAGTAGTATCCGACTAGCGGGAGCTTCCGGGGAGCTGTTTTTT. Encoded protein: CASSIRLAGASGELFF. J is TRBJ2-2 and V is TRBV19; TRBD2 agrees at 12 bases. V trimming: 3 bases; J trimming: 6 bases; junction bases outside the gene matches: 5. CDR3 length: 16 residues. The V gene's germline CDR1 is LNHDA and CDR2 SQIVND (reference sequence).

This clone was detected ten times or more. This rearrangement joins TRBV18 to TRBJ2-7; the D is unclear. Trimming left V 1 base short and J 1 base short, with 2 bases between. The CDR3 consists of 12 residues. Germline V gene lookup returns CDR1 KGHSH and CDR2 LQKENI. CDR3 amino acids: CASSPQSYEQYF. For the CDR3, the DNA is TGTGCCAGCTCACCACAATCCTACGAGCAGTACTTC.

CDR3 bases: TGTGCCAGTAGTGCCGGGACAGGGGGCAGGAATGGCTACACCTTC. Protein product: CASSAGTGGRNGYTF. This chain links TRBV19 with TRBJ1-2; 12 nucleotides align to TRBD1. V lost 5 bases and J lost 6; bases outside the gene matches: 7. The germline gives CDR1 LNHDA, CDR2 SQIVND (reference sequence). This CDR3 has 15 residues.

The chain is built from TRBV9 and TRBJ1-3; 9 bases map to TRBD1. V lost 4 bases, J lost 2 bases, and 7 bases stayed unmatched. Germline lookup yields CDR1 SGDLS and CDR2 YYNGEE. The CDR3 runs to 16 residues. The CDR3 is CASSPHRQGAGNTIYF. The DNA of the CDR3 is TGTGCCAGCAGCCCCCACCGACAGGGGGCTGGAAACACCATATATTTT.

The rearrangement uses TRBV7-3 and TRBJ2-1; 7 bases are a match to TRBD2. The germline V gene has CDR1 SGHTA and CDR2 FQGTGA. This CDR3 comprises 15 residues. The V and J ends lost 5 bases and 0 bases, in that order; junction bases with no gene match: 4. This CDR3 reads CASSTRGVSYNEQFF. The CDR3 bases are TGTGCCAGCAGCACCCGGGGGGTCTCCTACAATGAGCAGTTCTTC.

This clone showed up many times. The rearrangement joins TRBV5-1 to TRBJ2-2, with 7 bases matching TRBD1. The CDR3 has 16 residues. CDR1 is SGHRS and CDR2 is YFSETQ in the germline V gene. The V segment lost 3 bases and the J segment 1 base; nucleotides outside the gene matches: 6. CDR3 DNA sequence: TGCGCCAGCAGCTCCGACAGGGCGCAGAACACCGGGGAGCTGTTTTTT. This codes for CASSSDRAQNTGELFF.

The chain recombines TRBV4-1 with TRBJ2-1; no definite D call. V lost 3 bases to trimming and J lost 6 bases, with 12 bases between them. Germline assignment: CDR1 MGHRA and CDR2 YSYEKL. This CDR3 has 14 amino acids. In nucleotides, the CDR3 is TGCGCCAGCAGCCAGACCTCCCAGCGCAATGAGCAGTTCTTC. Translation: CASSQTSQRNEQFF.

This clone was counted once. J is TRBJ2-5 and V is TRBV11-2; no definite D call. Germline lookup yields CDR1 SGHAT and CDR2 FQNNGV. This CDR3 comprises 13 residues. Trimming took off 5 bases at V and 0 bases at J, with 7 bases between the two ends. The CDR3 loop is CASSAGDQETQYF. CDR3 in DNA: TGTGCCAGCAGCGCCGGCGACCAAGAGACCCAGTACTTC.